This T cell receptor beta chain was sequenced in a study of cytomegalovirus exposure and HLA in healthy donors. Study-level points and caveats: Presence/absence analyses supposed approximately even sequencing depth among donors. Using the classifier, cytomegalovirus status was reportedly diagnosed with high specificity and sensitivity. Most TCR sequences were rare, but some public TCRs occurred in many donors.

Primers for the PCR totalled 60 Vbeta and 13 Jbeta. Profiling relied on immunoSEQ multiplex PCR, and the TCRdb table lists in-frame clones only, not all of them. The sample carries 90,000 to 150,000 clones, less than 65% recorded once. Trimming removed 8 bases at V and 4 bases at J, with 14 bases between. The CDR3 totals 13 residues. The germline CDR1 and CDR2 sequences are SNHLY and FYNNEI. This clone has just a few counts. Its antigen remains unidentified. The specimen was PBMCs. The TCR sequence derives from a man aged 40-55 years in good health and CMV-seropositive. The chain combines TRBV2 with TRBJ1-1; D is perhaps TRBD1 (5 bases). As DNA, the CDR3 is TGTGCCAGCGAGTCGGCCAGGGCCACTGAAGCTTTCTTT. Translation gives CASESARATEAFF.